This TCR beta chain came from a study of T cell repertoires in cytomegalovirus infection. As for the study in general: Recently identified HLA-C-restricted CMV epitopes and well-studied HLA-B-restricted CMV epitopes were used by the study. Shared public TCR beta signatures pointed to both CMV infection and a matching HLA type. Study-wide points: CMV-specific TCR beta clonotypes restricted by HLA-C were the ones dominating the ex vivo response. Of the TCR beta families, the public ones yielded a cumulative frequency that identified carriers of CMV plus the relevant HLA.

Note on this clonotype: Its antigen is unidentified.

One entry per CDR3 protein results from TCRdb running MiXCR on the reads. The repertoire includes roughly 990,000 distinct CDR3 sequences, roughly 31% of them detected once, and 11% to 15% sits in the top ten. The germline CDR1 and CDR2 sequences are SGHNT and YYREEE (reference sequence). Trimming pared 6 bases from V and 2 bases from J, leaving 11 bases between. The CDR3 covers 13 residues. The rearrangement links TRBV5-4 to TRBJ1-1; TRBD1 might be the D (6 bases). Sequenced here: cultured CD8+ T cells from PBMCs, sampled from culture after CMV antigen stimulation. This receptor was obtained from a human donor in good health (CMV status not recorded). Some clones in this sample may be carry-over from other donors' samples. CDR3 coding DNA: TGTGCCAGCACCGCGGACAGCAACACTGAAGCTTTCTTT. Translated: CASTADSNTEAFF.